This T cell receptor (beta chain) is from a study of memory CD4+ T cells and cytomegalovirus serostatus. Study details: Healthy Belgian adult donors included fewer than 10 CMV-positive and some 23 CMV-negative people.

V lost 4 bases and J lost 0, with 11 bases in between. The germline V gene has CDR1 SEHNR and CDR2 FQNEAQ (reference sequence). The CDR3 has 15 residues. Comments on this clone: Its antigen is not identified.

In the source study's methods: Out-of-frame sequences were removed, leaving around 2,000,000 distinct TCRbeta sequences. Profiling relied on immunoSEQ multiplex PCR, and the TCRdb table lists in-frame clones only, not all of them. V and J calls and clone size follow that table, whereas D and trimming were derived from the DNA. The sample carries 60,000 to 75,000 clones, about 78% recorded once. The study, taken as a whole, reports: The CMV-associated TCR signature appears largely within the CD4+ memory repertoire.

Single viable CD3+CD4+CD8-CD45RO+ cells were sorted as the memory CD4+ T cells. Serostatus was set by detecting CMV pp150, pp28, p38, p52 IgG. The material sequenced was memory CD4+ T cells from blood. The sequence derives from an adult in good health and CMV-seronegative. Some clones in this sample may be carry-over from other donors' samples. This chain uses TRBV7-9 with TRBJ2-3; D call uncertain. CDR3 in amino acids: CASSYRAPSTDTQYF. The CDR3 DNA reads TGTGCCAGCAGCTATCGCGCACCCAGCACAGATACGCAGTATTTT. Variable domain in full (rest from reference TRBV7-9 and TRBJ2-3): DTGVSQNPRHKITKRGQNVTFRCDPISEHNRLYWYRQTLGQGPEFLTYFQNEAQLEKSRLLSDRFSAERPKGSFSTLEIQRTEQGDSAMYLCASSYRAPSTDTQYFGPGTRLTVL.